A single TCR beta chain is shown here with its context. This CDR3 has 14 amino acids. With V trimmed by 6 bases and J by 6 bases, 7 bases remained unmatched. The germline CDR1 and CDR2 sequences are MNHEY and SVGAGI. Before vaccination, two weeks after the third vaccination, and at progression, PBMC were collected. Method: immunoSEQ multiplex PCR; TCRdb's copy keeps in-frame clones and lacks some. The sample yields tens of thousands of clones, 82% seen once. The sample is drawn from a study of glioma-infiltrating T cells after dendritic cell vaccination. V usage is TRBV6-5 and J usage is TRBJ1-5; 8 bases are a match to TRBD1. This specimen was blood, taken before dendritic cell vaccination. The TCR comes from a human donor with glioblastoma. The CDR3 sequence: CASSPDRGTQPQHF. The CDR3 DNA reads TGTGCCAGCAGCCCCGACAGGGGTACTCAGCCCCAGCATTTT.